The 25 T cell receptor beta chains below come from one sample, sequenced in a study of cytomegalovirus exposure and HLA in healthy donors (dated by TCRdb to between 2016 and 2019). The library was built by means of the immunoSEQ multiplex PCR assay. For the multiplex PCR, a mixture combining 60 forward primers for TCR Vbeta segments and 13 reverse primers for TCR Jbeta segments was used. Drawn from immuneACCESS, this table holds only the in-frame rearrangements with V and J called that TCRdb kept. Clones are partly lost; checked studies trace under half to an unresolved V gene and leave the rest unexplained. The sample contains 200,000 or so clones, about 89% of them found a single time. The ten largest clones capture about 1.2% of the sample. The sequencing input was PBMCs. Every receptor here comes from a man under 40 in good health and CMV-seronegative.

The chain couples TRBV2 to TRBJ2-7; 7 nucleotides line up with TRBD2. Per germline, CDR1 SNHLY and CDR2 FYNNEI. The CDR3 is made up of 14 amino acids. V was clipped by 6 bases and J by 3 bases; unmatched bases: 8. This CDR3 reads CASRASGGGYEQYF. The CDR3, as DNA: TGTGCCAGCAGGGCTAGCGGTGGGGGCTACGAGCAGTACTTC. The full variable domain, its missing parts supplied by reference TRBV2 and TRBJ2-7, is EPEVTQTPSHQVTQMGQEVILRCVPISNHLYFYWYRQILGQKVEFLVSFYNNEISEKSEIFDDQFSVERPDGSNFTLKIRSTKLEDSAMYFCASRASGGGYEQYFGPGTRLTVT.

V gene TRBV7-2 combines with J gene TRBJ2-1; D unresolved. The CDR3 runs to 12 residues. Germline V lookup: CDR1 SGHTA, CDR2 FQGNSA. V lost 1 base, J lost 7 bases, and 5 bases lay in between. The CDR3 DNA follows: TGTGCCAGCAGCTTAGACGGGAATGAGCAGTTCTTC. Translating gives CASSLDGNEQFF.

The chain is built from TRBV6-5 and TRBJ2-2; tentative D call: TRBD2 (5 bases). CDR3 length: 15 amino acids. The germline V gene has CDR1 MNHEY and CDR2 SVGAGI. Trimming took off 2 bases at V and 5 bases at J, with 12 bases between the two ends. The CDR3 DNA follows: TGTGCCAGCAGTTACACGGGTCGGAGGACCGGGGAGCTGTTTTTT. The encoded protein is CASSYTGRRTGELFF.

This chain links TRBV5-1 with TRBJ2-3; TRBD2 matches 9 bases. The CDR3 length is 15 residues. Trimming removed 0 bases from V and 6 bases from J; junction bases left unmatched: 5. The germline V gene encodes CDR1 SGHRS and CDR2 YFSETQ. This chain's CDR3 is CASSLVSSGMDTQYF. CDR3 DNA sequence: TGCGCCAGCAGCTTGGTGTCTAGCGGGATGGATACGCAGTATTTT.

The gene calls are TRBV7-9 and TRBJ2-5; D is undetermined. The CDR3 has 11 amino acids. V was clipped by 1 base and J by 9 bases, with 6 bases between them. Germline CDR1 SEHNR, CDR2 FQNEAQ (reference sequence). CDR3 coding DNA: TGTGCCAGCAGCTTAGGGTCGGCCCAGTACTTC. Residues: CASSLGSAQYF.

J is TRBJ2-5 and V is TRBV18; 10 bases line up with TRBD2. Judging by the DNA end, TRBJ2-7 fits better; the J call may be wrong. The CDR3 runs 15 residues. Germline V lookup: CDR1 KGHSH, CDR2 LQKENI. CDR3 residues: CASSPRAGGPIEQYF. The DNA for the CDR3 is TGTGCCAGCTCACCTCGAGCGGGGGGGCCAATCGAGCAGTACTTC.

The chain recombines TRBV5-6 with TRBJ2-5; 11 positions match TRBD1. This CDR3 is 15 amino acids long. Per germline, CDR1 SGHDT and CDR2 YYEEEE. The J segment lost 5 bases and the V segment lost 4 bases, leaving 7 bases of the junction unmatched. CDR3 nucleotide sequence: TGTGCCAGCAGCCCCGGGACAGGGGGGAAGGAGACCCAGTACTTC. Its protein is CASSPGTGGKETQYF.

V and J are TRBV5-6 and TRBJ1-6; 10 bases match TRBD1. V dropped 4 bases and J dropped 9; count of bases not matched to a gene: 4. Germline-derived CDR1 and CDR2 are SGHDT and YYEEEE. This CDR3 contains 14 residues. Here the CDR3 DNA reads TGTGCCAGCAGCGACGGACAGGGGGGTTCACCCCTCCACTTT. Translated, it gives CASSDGQGGSPLHF. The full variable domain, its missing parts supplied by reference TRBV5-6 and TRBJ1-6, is DAGVTQSPTHLIKTRGQQVTLRCSPKSGHDTVSWYQQALGQGPQFIFQYYEEEERQRGNFPDRFSGHQFPNYSSELNVNALLLGDSALYLCASSDGQGGSPLHFGNGTRLTVT.

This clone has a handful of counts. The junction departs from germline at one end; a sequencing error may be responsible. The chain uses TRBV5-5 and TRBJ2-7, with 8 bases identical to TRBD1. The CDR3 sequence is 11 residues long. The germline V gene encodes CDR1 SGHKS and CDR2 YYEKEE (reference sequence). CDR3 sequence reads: CASSLPGQGSF. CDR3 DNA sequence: TGTGCCAGCAGCCTCCCAGGACAGGGATCCTTC.

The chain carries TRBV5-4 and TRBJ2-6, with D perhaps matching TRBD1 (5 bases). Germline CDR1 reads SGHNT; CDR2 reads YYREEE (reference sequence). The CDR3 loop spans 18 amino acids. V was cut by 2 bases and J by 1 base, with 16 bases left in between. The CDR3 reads CASSFKQEVWSGANVLTF. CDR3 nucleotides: TGTGCCAGCAGCTTTAAACAGGAAGTCTGGTCTGGGGCCAACGTCCTGACTTTC.

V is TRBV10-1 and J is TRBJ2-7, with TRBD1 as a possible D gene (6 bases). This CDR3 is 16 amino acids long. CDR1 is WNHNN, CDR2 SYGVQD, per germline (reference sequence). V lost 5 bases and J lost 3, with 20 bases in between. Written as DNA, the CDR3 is TGCGCCAGCAGTAACTATATCGACAGGTTGTTCTACGAGCAGTACTTC. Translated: CASSNYIDRLFYEQYF.

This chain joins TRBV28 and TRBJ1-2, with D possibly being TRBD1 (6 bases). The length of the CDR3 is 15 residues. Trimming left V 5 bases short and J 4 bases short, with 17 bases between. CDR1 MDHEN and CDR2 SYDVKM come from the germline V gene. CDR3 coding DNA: TGTGCCAGCAGTGCGCGAGGGGGACAACGCTATGGCTACACCTTC. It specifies CASSARGGQRYGYTF.

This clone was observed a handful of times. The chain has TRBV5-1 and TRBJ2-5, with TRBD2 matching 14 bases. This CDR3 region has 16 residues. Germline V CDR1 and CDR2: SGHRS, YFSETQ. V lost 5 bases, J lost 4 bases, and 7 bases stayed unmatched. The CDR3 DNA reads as TGCGCCAGCAGTTCTCCCGGGACTAGCGGGAGAGAGACCCAGTACTTC. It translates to CASSSPGTSGRETQYF.

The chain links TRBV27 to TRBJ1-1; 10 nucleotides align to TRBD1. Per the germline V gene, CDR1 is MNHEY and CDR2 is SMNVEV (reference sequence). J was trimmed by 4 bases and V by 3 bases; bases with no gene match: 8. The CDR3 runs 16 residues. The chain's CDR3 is CASSFFSGTGATEAFF. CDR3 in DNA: TGTGCCAGCAGTTTTTTCTCTGGGACAGGGGCCACTGAAGCTTTCTTT.

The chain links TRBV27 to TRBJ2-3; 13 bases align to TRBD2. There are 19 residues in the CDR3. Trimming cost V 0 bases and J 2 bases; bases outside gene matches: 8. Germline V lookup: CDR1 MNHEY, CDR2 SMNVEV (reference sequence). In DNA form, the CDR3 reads TGTGCCAGCAGTTTATCATTCGGACTAGCGGGGGAGAACACAGATACGCAGTATTTT. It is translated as CASSLSFGLAGENTDTQYF.

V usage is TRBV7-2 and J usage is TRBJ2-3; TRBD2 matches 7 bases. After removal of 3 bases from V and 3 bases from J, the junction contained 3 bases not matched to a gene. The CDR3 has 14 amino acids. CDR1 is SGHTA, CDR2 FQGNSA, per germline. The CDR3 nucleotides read TGTGCCAGCAGCTTGAGGCGGGGGACAGATACGCAGTATTTT. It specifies CASSLRRGTDTQYF.

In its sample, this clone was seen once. CDR3 sequence: CASRRTGITYEQYF. CDR3 nucleotide sequence: TGTGCCAGCAGACGGACAGGGATTACGTACGAGCAGTACTTC. The chain couples TRBV6-5 to TRBJ2-7; 8 nucleotides align to TRBD1. Germline V gene data show CDR1 as MNHEY and CDR2 as SVGAGI. J gave up 4 bases and V 6 bases, and 8 bases lay outside the gene matches. CDR3 size: 14 residues.

The CDR3 coding sequence is TGTGCCAGCCAAAACACCTACGAGGCCAATTCACCCCTCCACTTT. Its protein product is CASQNTYEANSPLHF. This chain connects TRBV28 to TRBJ1-6; D is unclear. The ends were cut back, 8 bases at V and 7 bases at J, with 18 bases in the middle. Germline V gene lookup returns CDR1 MDHEN and CDR2 SYDVKM. The CDR3 runs to 15 residues.

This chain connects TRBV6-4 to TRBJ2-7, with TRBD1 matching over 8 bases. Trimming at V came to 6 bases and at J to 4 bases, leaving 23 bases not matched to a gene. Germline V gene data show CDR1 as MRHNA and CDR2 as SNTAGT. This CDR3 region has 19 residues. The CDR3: CASRAGESHQGARLYEQYF. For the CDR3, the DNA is TGTGCCAGCAGAGCTGGTGAGAGTCATCAGGGGGCAAGGTTGTACGAGCAGTACTTC.

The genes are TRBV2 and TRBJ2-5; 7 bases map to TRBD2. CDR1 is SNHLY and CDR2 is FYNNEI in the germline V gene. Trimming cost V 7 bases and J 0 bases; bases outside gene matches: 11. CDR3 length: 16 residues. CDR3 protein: CASKWVGGRYQETQYF. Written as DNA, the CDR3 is TGTGCCAGCAAGTGGGTCGGGGGGAGATACCAAGAGACCCAGTACTTC.

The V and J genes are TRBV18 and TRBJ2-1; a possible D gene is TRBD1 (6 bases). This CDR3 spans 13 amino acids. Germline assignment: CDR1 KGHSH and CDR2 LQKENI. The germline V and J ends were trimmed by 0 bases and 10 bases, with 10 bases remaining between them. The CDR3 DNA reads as TGTGCCAGCTCACCACCAGGGGGACCCGAGCAGTTCTTC. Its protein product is CASSPPGGPEQFF.

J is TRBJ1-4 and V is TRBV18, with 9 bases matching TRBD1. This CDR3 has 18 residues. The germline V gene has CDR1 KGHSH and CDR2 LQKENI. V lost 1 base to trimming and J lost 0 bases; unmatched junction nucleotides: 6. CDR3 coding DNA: TGTGCCAGCTCACCACAAGTTGGGACAGGGCCAACTAATGAAAAACTGTTTTTT. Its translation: CASSPQVGTGPTNEKLFF. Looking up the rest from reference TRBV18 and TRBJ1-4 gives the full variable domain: NAGVMQNPRHLVRRRGQEARLRCSPMKGHSHVYWYRQLPEEGLKFMVYLQKENIIDESGMPKERFSAEFPKEGPSILRIQQVVRGDSAAYFCASSPQVGTGPTNEKLFFGSGTQLSVL.

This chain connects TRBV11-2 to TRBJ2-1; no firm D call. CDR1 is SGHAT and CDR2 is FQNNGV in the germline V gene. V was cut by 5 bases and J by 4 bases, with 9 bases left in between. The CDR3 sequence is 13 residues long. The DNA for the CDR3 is TGTGCCAGCAGCCGAAGCGTTTACAATGAGCAGTTCTTC. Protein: CASSRSVYNEQFF. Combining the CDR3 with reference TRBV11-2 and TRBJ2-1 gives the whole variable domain EAGVAQSPRYKIIEKRQSVAFWCNPISGHATLYWYQQILGQGPKLLIQFQNNGVVDDSQLPKDRFSAERLKGVDSTLKIQPAKLEDSAVYLCASSRSVYNEQFFGPGTRLTVL.

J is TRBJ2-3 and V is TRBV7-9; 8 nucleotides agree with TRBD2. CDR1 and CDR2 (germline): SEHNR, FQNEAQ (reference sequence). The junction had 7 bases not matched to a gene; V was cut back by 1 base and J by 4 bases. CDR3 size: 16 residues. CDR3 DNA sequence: TGTGCCAGCAGCTTAGTGGGACTAGTTCGCCCAGATACGCAGTATTTT. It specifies CASSLVGLVRPDTQYF. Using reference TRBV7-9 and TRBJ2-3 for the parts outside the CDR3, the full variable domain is DTGVSQNPRHKITKRGQNVTFRCDPISEHNRLYWYRQTLGQGPEFLTYFQNEAQLEKSRLLSDRFSAERPKGSFSTLEIQRTEQGDSAMYLCASSLVGLVRPDTQYFGPGTRLTVL.

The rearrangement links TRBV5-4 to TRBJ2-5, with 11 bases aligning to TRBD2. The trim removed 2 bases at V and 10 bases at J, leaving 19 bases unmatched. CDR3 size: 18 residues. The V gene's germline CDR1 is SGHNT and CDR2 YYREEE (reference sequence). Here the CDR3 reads CASSFAGTSGTAKSSQYF. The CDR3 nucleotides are TGTGCCAGCAGCTTTGCGGGGACTAGCGGTACCGCCAAGAGTAGCCAGTACTTC.